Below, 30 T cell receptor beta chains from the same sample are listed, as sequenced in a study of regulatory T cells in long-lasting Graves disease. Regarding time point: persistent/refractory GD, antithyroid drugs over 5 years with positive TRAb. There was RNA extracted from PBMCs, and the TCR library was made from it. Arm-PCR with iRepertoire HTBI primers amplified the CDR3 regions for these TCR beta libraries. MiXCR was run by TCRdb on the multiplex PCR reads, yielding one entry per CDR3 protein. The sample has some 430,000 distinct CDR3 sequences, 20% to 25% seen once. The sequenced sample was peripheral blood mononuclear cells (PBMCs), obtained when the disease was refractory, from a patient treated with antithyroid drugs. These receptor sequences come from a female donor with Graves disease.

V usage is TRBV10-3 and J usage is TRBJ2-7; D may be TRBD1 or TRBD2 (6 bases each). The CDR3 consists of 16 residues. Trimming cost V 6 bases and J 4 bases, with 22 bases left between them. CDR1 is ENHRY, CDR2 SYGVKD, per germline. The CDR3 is CAISPEGGVGLYEQYF. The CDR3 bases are TGTGCCATCAGCCCCGAGGGGGGAGTCGGCTTATACGAGCAGTACTTC.

Here the CDR3 reads CASSYLDRGIGQPQHF. CDR3 bases: TGTGCCAGCAGTTACCTCGACAGGGGGATCGGTCAGCCCCAGCATTTT. V is TRBV6-2 or TRBV6-3 and J is TRBJ1-5, with 9 bases identical to TRBD1. From germline, CDR1 is MNHEY and CDR2 SVGEGT. The CDR3 is 16 amino acids. Trimming at V came to 2 bases and at J to 6 bases, leaving 8 bases not matched to a gene.

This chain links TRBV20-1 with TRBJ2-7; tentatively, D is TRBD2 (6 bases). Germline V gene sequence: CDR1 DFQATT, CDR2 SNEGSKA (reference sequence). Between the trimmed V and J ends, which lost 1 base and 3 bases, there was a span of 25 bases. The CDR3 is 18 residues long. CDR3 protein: CSARGDWGVRPPRYEQYF. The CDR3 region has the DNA TGCAGTGCTAGAGGAGATTGGGGGGTTCGCCCACCTCGCTACGAGCAGTACTTC.

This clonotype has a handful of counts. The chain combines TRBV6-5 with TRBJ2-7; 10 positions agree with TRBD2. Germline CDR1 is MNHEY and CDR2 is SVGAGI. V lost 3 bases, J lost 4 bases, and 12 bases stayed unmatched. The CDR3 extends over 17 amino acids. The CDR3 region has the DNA TGTGCCAGCAGTTATCCCAGACCAGCGGGGGGGCAGTACGAGCAGTACTTC. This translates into CASSYPRPAGGQYEQYF.

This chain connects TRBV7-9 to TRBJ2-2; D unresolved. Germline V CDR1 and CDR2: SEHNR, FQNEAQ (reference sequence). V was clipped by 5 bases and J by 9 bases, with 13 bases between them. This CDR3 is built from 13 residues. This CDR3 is CASSLSFLRELFF. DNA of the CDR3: TGTGCCAGCAGCCTATCTTTCCTCAGGGAGCTGTTTTTT.

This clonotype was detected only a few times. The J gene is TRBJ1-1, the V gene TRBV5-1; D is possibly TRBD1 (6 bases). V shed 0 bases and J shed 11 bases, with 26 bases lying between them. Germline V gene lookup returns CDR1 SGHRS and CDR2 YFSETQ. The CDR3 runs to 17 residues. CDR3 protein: CASSLAAFRDRTQGAFF. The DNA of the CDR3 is TGCGCCAGCAGCTTGGCGGCTTTCAGAGACAGGACTCAGGGGGCTTTCTTT.

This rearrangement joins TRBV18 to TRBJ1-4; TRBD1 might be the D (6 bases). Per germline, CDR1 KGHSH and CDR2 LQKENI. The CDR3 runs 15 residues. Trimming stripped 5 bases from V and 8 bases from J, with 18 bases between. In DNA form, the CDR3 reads TGTGCCAGCTCATCAGGGGCAGGGTCGATGGAAAAACTGTTTTTT. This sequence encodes CASSSGAGSMEKLFF.

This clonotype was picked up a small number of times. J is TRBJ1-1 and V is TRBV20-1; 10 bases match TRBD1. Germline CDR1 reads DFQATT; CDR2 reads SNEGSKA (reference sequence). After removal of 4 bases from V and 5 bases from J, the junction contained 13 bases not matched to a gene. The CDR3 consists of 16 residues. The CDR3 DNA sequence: TGCAGTGCTATAAACTCGGGACAGGGGATGCGGACTGAAGCTTTCTTT. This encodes CSAINSGQGMRTEAFF.

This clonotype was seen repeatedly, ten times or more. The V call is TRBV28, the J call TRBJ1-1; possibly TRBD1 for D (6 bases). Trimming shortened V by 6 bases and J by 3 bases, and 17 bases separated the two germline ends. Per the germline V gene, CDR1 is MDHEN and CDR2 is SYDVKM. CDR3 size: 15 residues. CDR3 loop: CASSPIYKGDTEAFF. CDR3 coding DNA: TGTGCCAGCAGCCCAATTTACAAGGGGGACACTGAAGCTTTCTTT.

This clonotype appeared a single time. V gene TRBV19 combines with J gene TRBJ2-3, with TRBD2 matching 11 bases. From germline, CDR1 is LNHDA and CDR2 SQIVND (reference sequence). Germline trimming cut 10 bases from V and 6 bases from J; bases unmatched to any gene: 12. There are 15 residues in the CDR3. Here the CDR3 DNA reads TGTGCCACATCGATTATAGCGGGGGGGCAGGATACGCAGTATTTT. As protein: CATSIIAGGQDTQYF.

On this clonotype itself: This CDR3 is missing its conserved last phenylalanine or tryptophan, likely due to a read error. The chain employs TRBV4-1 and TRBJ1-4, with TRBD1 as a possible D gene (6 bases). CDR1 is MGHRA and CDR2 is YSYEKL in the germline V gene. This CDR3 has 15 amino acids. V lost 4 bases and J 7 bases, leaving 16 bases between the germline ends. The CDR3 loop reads CASSRGGGVGEKLFS. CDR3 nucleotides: TGCGCCAGCAGCCGCGGGGGGGGCGTTGGTGAAAAACTGTTTTCT.

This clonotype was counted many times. CDR3 in DNA: TGTGCCAGCAGCGGCGAACCAGAGTCCGGGGAGCTGTTTTTT. Translated: CASSGEPESGELFF. The V call is TRBV11-2, the J call TRBJ2-2; D not resolved. This CDR3 contains 14 residues. Germline V gives CDR1 SGHAT, CDR2 FQNNGV. V lost 5 bases and J 6 bases, leaving 13 bases between the germline ends.

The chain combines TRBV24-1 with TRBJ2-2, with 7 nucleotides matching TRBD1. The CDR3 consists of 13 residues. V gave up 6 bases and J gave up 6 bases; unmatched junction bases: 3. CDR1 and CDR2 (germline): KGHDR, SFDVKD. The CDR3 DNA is TGTGCCACCAGTTGGCAGGGGGCCGGGGAGCTGTTTTTT. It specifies CATSWQGAGELFF.

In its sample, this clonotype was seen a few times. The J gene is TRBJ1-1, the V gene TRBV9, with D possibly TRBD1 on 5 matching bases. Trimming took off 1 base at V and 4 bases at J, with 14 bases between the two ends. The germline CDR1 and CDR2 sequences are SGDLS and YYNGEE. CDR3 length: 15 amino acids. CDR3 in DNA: TGTGCCAGCAGCGTATGGAAGCAGGGAGCCACTGAAGCTTTCTTT. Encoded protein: CASSVWKQGATEAFF.

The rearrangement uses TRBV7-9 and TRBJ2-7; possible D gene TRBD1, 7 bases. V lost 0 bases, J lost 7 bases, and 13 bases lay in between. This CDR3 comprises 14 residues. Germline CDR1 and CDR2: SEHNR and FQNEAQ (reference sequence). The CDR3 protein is CASSLARGEVEQYF. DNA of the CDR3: TGTGCCAGCAGCTTAGCCAGGGGGGAGGTAGAGCAGTACTTC.

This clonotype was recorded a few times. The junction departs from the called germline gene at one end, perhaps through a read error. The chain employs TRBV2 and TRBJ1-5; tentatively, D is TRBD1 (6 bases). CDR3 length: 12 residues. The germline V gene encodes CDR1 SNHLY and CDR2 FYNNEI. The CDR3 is CAGRVGGDPQHF. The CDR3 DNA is TGTGCCGGCAGAGTAGGGGGGGATCCCCAGCATTTT.

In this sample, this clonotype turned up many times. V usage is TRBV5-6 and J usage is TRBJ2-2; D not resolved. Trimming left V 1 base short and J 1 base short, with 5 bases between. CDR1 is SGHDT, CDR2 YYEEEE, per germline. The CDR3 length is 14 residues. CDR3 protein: CASSLYKNTGELFF. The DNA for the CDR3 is TGTGCCAGCAGCTTGTACAAGAACACCGGGGAGCTGTTTTTT.

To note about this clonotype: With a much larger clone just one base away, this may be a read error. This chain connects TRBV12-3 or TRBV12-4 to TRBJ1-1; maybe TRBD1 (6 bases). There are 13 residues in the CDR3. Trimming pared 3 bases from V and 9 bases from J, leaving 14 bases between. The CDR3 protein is CASSFGGGRKAFF. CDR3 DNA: TGTGCCAGCAGTTTTGGAGGGGGGCGCAAAGCTTTCTTT.

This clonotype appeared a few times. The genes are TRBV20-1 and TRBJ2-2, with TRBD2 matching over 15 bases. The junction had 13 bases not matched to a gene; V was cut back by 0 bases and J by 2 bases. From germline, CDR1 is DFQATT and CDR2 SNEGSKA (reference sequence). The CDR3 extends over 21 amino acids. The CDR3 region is CSARDHWRGTSGGKNTGELFF. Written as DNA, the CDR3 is TGCAGTGCTAGAGATCACTGGCGGGGGACTAGCGGGGGGAAAAACACCGGGGAGCTGTTTTTT.

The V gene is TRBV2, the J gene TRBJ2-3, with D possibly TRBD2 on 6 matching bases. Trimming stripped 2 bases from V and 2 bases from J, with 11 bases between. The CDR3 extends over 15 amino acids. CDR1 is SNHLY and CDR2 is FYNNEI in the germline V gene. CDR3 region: CASSEWSGDTDTQYF. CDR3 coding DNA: TGTGCCAGCAGTGAATGGTCGGGAGACACAGATACGCAGTATTTT.

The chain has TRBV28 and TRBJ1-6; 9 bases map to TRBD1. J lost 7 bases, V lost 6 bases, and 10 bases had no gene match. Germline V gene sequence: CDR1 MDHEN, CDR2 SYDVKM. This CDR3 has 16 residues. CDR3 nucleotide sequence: TGTGCCAGCAGCTTAACCGGGGACAGGGACAATTCACCCCTCCACTTT. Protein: CASSLTGDRDNSPLHF.

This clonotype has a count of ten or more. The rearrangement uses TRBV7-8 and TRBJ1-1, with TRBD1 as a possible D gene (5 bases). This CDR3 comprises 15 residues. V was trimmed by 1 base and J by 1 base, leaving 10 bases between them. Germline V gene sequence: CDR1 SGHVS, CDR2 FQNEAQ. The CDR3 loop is CASSLGAGPNTEAFF. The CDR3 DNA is TGTGCCAGCAGCTTAGGGGCAGGGCCGAACACTGAAGCTTTCTTT.

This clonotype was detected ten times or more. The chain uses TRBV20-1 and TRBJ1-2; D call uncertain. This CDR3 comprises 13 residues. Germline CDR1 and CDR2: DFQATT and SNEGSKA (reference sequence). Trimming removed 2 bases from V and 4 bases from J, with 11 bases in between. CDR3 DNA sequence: TGCAGTGCTAGAAGCCCCGGTGGCTATGGCTACACCTTC. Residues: CSARSPGGYGYTF.

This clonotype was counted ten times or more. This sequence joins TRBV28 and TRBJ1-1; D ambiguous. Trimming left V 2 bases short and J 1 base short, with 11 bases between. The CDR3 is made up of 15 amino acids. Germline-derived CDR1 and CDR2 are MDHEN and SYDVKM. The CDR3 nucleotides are TGTGCCAGCAGTTTACCGCCCGCCGGGAACACTGAAGCTTTCTTT. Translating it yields CASSLPPAGNTEAFF.

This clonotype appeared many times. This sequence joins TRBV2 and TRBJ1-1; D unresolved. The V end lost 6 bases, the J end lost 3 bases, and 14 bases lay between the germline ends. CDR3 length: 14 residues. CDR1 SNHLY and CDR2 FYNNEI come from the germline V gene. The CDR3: CASSQRSYYTEAFF. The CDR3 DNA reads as TGTGCCAGCAGCCAACGGTCCTACTACACTGAAGCTTTCTTT.

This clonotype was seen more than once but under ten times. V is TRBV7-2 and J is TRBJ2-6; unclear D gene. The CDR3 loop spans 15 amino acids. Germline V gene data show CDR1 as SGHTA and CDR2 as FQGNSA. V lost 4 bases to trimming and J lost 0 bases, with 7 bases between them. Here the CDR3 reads CASSWEPSGANVLTF. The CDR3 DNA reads TGTGCCAGCAGCTGGGAACCCTCTGGGGCCAACGTCCTGACTTTC.

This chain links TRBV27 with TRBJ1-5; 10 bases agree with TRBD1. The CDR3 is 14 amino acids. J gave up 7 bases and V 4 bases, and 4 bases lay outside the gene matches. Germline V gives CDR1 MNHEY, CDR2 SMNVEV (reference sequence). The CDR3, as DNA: TGTGCCAGCAGTTACCGGGACAGGGGCCAGCCCCAGCATTTT. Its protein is CASSYRDRGQPQHF.

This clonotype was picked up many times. CDR3 sequence (DNA): TGTGCCAGCAGTGATGAGGGGACAGGGTTCTCCAATCAGCCCCAGCATTTT. Amino acids: CASSDEGTGFSNQPQHF. The chain employs TRBV2 and TRBJ1-5; TRBD1 matches at 9 bases. This CDR3 spans 17 amino acids. With V trimmed by 3 bases and J by 3 bases, 9 bases remained unmatched. Germline-derived CDR1 and CDR2 are SNHLY and FYNNEI. The variable domain in full, completed from reference TRBV2 and TRBJ1-5, reads EPEVTQTPSHQVTQMGQEVILRCVPISNHLYFYWYRQILGQKVEFLVSFYNNEISEKSEIFDDQFSVERPDGSNFTLKIRSTKLEDSAMYFCASSDEGTGFSNQPQHFGDGTRLSIL.

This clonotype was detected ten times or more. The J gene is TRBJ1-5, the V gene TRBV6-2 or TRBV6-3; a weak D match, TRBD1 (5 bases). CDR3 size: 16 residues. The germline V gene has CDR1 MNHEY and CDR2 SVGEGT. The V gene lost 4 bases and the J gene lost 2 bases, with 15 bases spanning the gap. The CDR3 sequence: CASSFSGLRGNQPQHF. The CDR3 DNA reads TGTGCCAGCAGTTTCTCGGGACTGCGGGGCAATCAGCCCCAGCATTTT.

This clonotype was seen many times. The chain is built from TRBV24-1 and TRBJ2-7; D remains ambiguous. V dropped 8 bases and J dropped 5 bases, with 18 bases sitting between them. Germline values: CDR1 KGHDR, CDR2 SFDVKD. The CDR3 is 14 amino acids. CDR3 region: CATKPLKPPNEQYF. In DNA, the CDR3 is TGTGCCACCAAACCTTTGAAACCCCCGAACGAGCAGTACTTC.